Below, 5 T cell receptor beta chains from the same sample are listed, as sequenced in a study of blood T cell repertoires in COVID-19. This table comes from immunoSEQ multiplex PCR, and its TCRdb copy is limited to in-frame clones, with some not included. The repertoire holds roughly 120,000 clones, with 85% to 90% as singletons. Specimen: peripheral blood. These receptor sequences come from a man aged 65 to 85 who had recovered from COVID-19.

V gene TRBV30 combines with J gene TRBJ1-3, with D uncertain. Trimming cost V 2 bases and J 7 bases, with 6 bases left between them. Germline lookup yields CDR1 GTSNPN and CDR2 SVGIG (reference sequence). The CDR3 totals 11 residues. The CDR3 is CAWSPTNTIYF. Written as DNA, the CDR3 is TGTGCCTGGAGTCCAACTAACACCATATATTTT. Full variable domain (missing parts from reference TRBV30 and TRBJ1-3): SQTIHQWPATLVQPVGSPLSLECTVEGTSNPNLYWYRQAAGRGLQLLFYSVGIGQISSEVPQNLSASRPQDRQFILSSKKLLLSDSGFYLCAWSPTNTIYFGEGSWLTVV.

CDR3 sequence: CASSLGATSSSEQYF. DNA for the CDR3: TGTGCCAGCAGCTTGGGAGCTACGTCCTCGTCGGAGCAGTACTTC. This chain joins TRBV5-8 and TRBJ2-7; no definite D call. Germline CDR1 is SGHTS and CDR2 is YDEGEE. V was trimmed by 0 bases and J by 7 bases, leaving 17 bases between them. The CDR3 runs 15 residues.

The chain uses TRBV5-5 and TRBJ2-2, with D possibly TRBD1 on 5 matching bases. Germline V gene data show CDR1 as SGHKS and CDR2 as YYEKEE (reference sequence). Trimming left V 4 bases short and J 1 base short, with 8 bases between. CDR3 length: 14 residues. The CDR3 is CASSPTGNTGELFF. CDR3 coding DNA: TGTGCCAGCAGCCCTACAGGGAACACCGGGGAGCTGTTTTTT.

The V gene is TRBV21-1, the J gene TRBJ2-5; the D call in the table, TRBD2, was not verified against the DNA. TRBV21-1 is marked as a pseudogene. The length of the CDR3 is 18 residues. The CDR3 nucleotides read TGTGCCAGCAGCAACGGTCGGACTAGCGGGAGGGAACAAGAGACCCAGTACTTC. It yields the protein CASSNGRTSGREQETQYF.

V usage is TRBV12-3 or TRBV12-4 and J usage is TRBJ2-7; 9 nucleotides align to TRBD2. Trimming at V came to 7 bases and at J to 4 bases, leaving 5 bases not matched to a gene. The CDR3 has 13 amino acids. The CDR3 nucleotides read TGTGCCAGCATCAAAGCGGGGGGATACGAGCAGTACTTC. Protein product: CASIKAGGYEQYF.